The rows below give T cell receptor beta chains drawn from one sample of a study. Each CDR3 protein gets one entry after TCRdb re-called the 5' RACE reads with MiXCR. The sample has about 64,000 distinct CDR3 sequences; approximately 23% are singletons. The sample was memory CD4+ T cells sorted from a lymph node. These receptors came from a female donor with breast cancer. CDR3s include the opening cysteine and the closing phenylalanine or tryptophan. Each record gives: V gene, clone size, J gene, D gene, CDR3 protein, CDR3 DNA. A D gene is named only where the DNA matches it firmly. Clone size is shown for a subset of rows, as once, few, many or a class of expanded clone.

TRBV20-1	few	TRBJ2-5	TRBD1	CSARDAQGDETQYF	TGCAGTGCTAGAGATGCACAGGGGGACGAGACCCAGTACTTC
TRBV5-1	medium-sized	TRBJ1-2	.	CASSLEVGTVDGYTF	TGCGCCAGCAGCTTGGAGGTGGGCACCGTCGATGGCTACACCTTC
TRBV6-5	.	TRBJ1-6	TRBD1	CASSYSLIPGTGHSPLHF	TGTGCCAGCAGTTACTCACTAATCCCCGGGACAGGGCATTCACCCCTCCACTTT
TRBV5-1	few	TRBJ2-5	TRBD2	CASSLLGRGGPETQYF	TGCGCCAGCAGCCTTCTTGGACGGGGGGGCCCAGAGACCCAGTACTTC
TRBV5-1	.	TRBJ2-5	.	CASSLSAGAQETQYF	TGCGCCAGCAGCCTCAGCGCCGGGGCTCAAGAGACCCAGTACTTC
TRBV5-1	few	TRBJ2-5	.	CASSLGKTQYF	TGCGCCAGCAGCTTAGGGAAGACCCAGTACTTC
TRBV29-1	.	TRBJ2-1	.	CSVDAGYNEQFF	TGCAGCGTTGATGCGGGGTACAATGAGCAGTTCTTC
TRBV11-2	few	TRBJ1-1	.	CASSPRLNTEAFF	TGTGCCAGCAGCCCCCGGCTGAACACTGAAGCTTTCTTT
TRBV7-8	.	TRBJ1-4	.	CASSREEKLFF	TGTGCCAGCAGCCGGGAGGAAAAACTGTTTTTT
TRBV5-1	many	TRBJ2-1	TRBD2	CASSSGLAGGNEQFF	TGCGCCAGCAGCTCAGGACTAGCGGGAGGCAATGAGCAGTTCTTC
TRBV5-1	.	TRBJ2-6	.	CASSPSFDSGANVLTF	TGCGCCAGCAGCCCTTCTTTCGACTCTGGGGCCAACGTCCTGACTTTC
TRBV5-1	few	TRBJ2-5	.	CASSVDLFETQYF	TGCGCCAGCAGCGTGGACTTGTTTGAGACCCAGTACTTC
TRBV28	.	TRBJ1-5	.	CASSFNREQPQHF	TGTGCCAGCAGTTTTAACAGGGAGCAGCCCCAGCATTTT